The 15 T cell receptor beta chains listed next were all sequenced from one sample in a study of T-cell memory formation after mild COVID-19. TCRdb ran MiXCR on the 5' RACE reads and lists one entry per CDR3 protein. In the table there are fewer than 300,000 distinct CDR3 sequences, around 17% of which are singletons. The sample taken for sequencing was PBMCs or a T cell subset sorted from them (not recorded which). All receptors derive from a man younger than 30 who had mild COVID-19 (a few samples of this study predate the infection). Cell type and time point are not known.

J is TRBJ2-2 and V is TRBV24-1; D unresolved. Trimming left V 5 bases short and J 2 bases short, with 5 bases between. Germline V gene sequence: CDR1 KGHDR, CDR2 SFDVKD. This CDR3 contains 13 residues. The CDR3, as DNA: TGTGCCACCAGTGGGGGAAACACCGGGGAGCTGTTTTTT. Translating it yields CATSGGNTGELFF.

The rearrangement links TRBV7-9 to TRBJ2-1, with TRBD1 identical over 7 bases. V trimming: 3 bases; J trimming: 4 bases; junction bases outside the gene matches: 3. The CDR3 is made up of 14 amino acids. Per the germline V gene, CDR1 is SEHNR and CDR2 is FQNEAQ (reference sequence). CDR3: CASSFLTGYNEQFF. In nucleotides, the CDR3 is TGTGCCAGCAGCTTCTTGACAGGGTACAATGAGCAGTTCTTC.

In its sample, this clonotype was seen a few times. The chain joins TRBV20-1 to TRBJ1-2; tentative D call: TRBD1 (5 bases). Trimming removed 0 bases at V and 6 bases at J, with 17 bases between. This CDR3 has 15 amino acids. Germline lookup yields CDR1 DFQATT and CDR2 SNEGSKA (reference sequence). Written as DNA, the CDR3 is TGCAGTGCTAGAGATCTCGGAGTAGGGGCGGATGGCTACACCTTC. Its protein product is CSARDLGVGADGYTF.

V usage is TRBV12-3 or TRBV12-4 and J usage is TRBJ1-6; no clear D gene. This CDR3 contains 15 residues. V was cut by 5 bases and J by 6 bases, with 14 bases left in between. CDR3 protein: CASSTLGRVNSPLHF. CDR3 in DNA: TGTGCCAGCAGTACCCTTGGTCGCGTTAATTCACCCCTCCACTTT.

This clonotype was detected ten times or more. The chain uses TRBV5-1 and TRBJ2-1; D is unresolved. The length of the CDR3 is 14 residues. V was trimmed by 7 bases and J by 4 bases, leaving 15 bases between them. The germline V gene has CDR1 SGHRS and CDR2 YFSETQ. For the CDR3, the DNA is TGCGCCAGCCAGCTTGGGTTCGTGTACAATGAGCAGTTCTTC. Its protein is CASQLGFVYNEQFF.

This clonotype was detected only a few times. The chain links TRBV12-2 to TRBJ1-1; TRBD1 is the table's D call and was not checked against the DNA. TRBV12-2 represents a pseudogene. The CDR3 is 11 amino acids. For the CDR3, the DNA is TGTGCAAGTCGGAGACAGGGCAAAGCTTTCTTT. The encoded protein is CASRRQGKAFF.

The chain combines TRBV18 with TRBJ2-7, with D unclear. V was clipped by 0 bases and J by 3 bases, with 24 bases between them. The germline V gene has CDR1 KGHSH and CDR2 LQKENI. The CDR3 has 19 residues. The DNA of the CDR3 is TGTGCCAGCTCACCACCGGGTTTTTCTGCAGGAGAAAAGGGCTACGAGCAGTACTTC. Translation: CASSPPGFSAGEKGYEQYF.

This clonotype was found a few times. The chain has TRBV20-1 and TRBJ2-5, with D perhaps matching TRBD1 or TRBD2 (5 bases each). This CDR3 has 14 residues. The germline V gene encodes CDR1 DFQATT and CDR2 SNEGSKA (reference sequence). Trimming took off 1 base at V and 4 bases at J, with 13 bases between the two ends. This CDR3 is CSARVSGRGETQYF. CDR3 in DNA: TGCAGTGCTAGAGTATCGGGGCGTGGAGAGACCCAGTACTTC.

This clonotype was seen a handful of times. This rearrangement joins TRBV6-5 to TRBJ2-7, with D perhaps TRBD1 (7 bases). Trimming took 6 bases from V and 3 from J, leaving 21 bases between them. CDR1 is MNHEY and CDR2 is SVGAGI in the germline V gene. The CDR3 runs 16 residues. The CDR3 DNA is TGTGCCAGCAGCACTAGCCGGGACAGTTTACTCTACGAGCAGTACTTC. It specifies CASSTSRDSLLYEQYF.

This clonotype occurred a few times. The chain couples TRBV29-1 to TRBJ2-2; either TRBD1 or TRBD2 may supply D (5 bases each). This CDR3 spans 16 amino acids. The V end was cut by 6 bases, the J end by 0 bases, with 17 bases between. From germline, CDR1 is SQVTM and CDR2 ANQGSEA. The CDR3 spells CSVEGMGSSNTGELFF. CDR3 bases: TGCAGCGTAGAGGGGATGGGCAGCTCGAACACCGGGGAGCTGTTTTTT.

This clonotype has a handful of counts. This sequence joins TRBV3-1 and TRBJ2-3; TRBD2 matches at 14 bases. V gave up 3 bases and J gave up 10 bases; unmatched junction bases: 6. Germline-derived CDR1 and CDR2 are LGHDT and YNNKEL (reference sequence). The CDR3 has 15 amino acids. The CDR3 DNA sequence: TGTGCCAGCAGCCACGGACTAGCGGGAGGAGGGGCGCAGTATTTT. Its translation: CASSHGLAGGGAQYF.

The V call is TRBV7-9, the J call TRBJ2-5, with D possibly being TRBD1 or TRBD2 (5 bases each). Germline-derived CDR1 and CDR2 are SEHNR and FQNEAQ (reference sequence). Trimming removed 8 bases from V and 9 bases from J, with 13 bases in between. This CDR3 has 11 amino acids. The CDR3 reads CASATGAPQYF. The CDR3 DNA sequence: TGTGCCAGCGCCACCGGGGCGCCCCAGTACTTC. Full variable domain (remainder filled in from reference TRBV7-9 and TRBJ2-5): DTGVSQNPRHKITKRGQNVTFRCDPISEHNRLYWYRQTLGQGPEFLTYFQNEAQLEKSRLLSDRFSAERPKGSFSTLEIQRTEQGDSAMYLCASATGAPQYFGPGTRLLVL.

This clonotype showed up just a few times. The chain carries TRBV5-1 and TRBJ1-3; D is uncertain. Germline values: CDR1 SGHRS, CDR2 YFSETQ. The CDR3 has 17 residues. The V end lost 4 bases, the J end lost 0 bases, and 17 bases lay between the germline ends. The CDR3 DNA follows: TGCGCCAGCAGCAACCCTCGTCGAGGGCCCTCTGGAAACACCATATATTTT. Translation: CASSNPRRGPSGNTIYF.

CDR3 bases: TGTGCCAGCAGCTCCCACAGGGGTCTCGGGGAGCTGTTTTTT. Its translation: CASSSHRGLGELFF. The J gene is TRBJ2-2, the V gene TRBV7-3; 7 nucleotides line up with TRBD1. V shed 4 bases, J shed 7 bases, and the junction held 6 bases outside the gene matches. The CDR3 has 14 residues. Germline lookup yields CDR1 SGHTA and CDR2 FQGTGA.

This clonotype was observed a few times. The chain couples TRBV24-1 to TRBJ1-4; 11 nucleotides match TRBD1. The CDR3 runs to 15 residues. Germline CDR1 KGHDR, CDR2 SFDVKD. V lost 3 bases to trimming and J lost 9 bases; unmatched junction nucleotides: 5. As DNA, the CDR3 is TGTGCCACCAGTGATCCGGACAGGGGGCTTAAAAAACTGTTTTTT. As protein: CATSDPDRGLKKLFF.